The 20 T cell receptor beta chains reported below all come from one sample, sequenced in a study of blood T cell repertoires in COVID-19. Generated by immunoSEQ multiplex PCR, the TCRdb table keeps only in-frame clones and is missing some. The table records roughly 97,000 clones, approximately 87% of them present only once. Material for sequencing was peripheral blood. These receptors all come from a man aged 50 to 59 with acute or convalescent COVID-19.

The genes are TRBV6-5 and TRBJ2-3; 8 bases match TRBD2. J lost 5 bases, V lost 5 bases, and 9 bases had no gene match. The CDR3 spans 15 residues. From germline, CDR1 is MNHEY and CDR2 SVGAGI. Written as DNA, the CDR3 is TGTGCCAGCAGTAAACTAGCGGCTTCTGAAGATACGCAGTATTTT. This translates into CASSKLAASEDTQYF.

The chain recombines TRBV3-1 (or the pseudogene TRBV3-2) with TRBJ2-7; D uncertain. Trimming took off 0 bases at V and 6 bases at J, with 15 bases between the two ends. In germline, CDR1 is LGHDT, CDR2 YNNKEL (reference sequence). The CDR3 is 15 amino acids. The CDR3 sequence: CASSQDRASRSEQYF. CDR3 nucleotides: TGTGCCAGCAGCCAAGATAGAGCATCCCGTAGCGAGCAGTACTTC.

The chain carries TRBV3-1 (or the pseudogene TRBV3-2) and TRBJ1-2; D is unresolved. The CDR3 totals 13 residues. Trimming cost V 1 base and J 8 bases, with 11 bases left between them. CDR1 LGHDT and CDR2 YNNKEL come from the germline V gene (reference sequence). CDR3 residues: CASSQVGEGGYTF. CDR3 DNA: TGTGCCAGCAGCCAAGTAGGCGAGGGAGGCTACACCTTC.

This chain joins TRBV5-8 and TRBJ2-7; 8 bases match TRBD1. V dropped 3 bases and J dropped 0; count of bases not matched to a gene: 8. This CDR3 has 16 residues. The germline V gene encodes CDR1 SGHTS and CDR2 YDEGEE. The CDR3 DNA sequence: TGTGCCAGCAGCTCGCCCTCCGGGACAGGCTCCTACGAGCAGTACTTC. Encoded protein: CASSSPSGTGSYEQYF.

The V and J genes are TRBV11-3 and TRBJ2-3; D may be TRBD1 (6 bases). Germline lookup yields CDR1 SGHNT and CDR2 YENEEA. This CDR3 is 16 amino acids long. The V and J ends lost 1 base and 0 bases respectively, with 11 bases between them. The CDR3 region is CASSLGTAYSTDTQYF. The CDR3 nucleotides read TGTGCCAGCAGCTTAGGGACAGCCTACAGCACAGATACGCAGTATTTT.

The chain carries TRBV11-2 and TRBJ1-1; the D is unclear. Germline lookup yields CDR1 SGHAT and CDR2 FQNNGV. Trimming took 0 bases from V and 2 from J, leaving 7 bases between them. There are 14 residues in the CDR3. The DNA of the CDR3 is TGTGCCAGCAGCTTAGAGCGGCTAAACACTGAAGCTTTCTTT. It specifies CASSLERLNTEAFF.

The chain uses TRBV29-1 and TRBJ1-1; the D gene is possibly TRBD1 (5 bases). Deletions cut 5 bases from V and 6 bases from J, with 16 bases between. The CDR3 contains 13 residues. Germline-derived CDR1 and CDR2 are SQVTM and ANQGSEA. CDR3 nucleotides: TGCAGCGTTAACTCTGGGACTCCTTCTGAAGCTTTCTTT. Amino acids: CSVNSGTPSEAFF.

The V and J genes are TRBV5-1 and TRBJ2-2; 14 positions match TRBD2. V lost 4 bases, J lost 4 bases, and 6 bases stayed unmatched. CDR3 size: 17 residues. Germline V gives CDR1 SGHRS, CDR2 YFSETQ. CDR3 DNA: TGCGCCAGCAGCGTGGGACTAGCGGGAGCCCTCACCGGGGAGCTGTTTTTT. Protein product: CASSVGLAGALTGELFF. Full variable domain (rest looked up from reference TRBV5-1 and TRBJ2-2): KAGVTQTPRYLIKTRGQQVTLSCSPISGHRSVSWYQQTPGQGLQFLFEYFSETQRNKGNFPGRFSGRQFSNSRSEMNVSTLELGDSALYLCASSVGLAGALTGELFFGEGSRLTVL.

The CDR3 DNA reads TGTGCCACCAGCGGGGCAAACCAAGAGACCCAGTACTTC. This translates into CATSGANQETQYF. The V gene is TRBV15, the J gene TRBJ2-5; D possibly corresponds to TRBD1 (5 bases). The CDR3 covers 13 residues. The V gene lost 5 bases and the J gene lost 0 bases, with 7 bases spanning the gap. CDR1 is LNHNV and CDR2 is YYDKDF in the germline V gene (reference sequence).

CDR3 amino acids: CASSEGQGNTDTQYF. CDR3 sequence (DNA): TGTGCCAGCAGTGAGGGACAGGGGAACACAGATACGCAGTATTTT. The chain is built from TRBV2 and TRBJ2-3, with TRBD1 matching over 10 bases. The CDR3 totals 15 residues. CDR1 is SNHLY and CDR2 is FYNNEI in the germline V gene. Germline trimming cut 3 bases from V and 2 bases from J; bases unmatched to any gene: 2.

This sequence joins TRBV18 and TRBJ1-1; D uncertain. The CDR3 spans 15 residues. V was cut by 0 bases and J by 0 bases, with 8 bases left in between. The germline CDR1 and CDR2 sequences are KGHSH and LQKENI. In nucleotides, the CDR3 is TGTGCCAGCTCACCACCAGTACAGATGAACACTGAAGCTTTCTTT. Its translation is CASSPPVQMNTEAFF.

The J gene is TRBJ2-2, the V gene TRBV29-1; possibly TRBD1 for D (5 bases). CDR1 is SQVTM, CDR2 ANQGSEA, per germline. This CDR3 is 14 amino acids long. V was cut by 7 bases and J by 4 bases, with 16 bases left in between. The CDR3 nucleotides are TGCAGCGCCGCCCCCAGGGAAGGCACCGGGGAGCTGTTTTTT. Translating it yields CSAAPREGTGELFF.

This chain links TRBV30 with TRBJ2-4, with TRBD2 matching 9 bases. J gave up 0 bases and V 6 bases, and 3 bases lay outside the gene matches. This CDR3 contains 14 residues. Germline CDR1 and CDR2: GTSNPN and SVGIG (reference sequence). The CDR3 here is CACLAGLAKNIQYF. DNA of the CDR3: TGTGCCTGTCTAGCGGGATTAGCCAAAAACATTCAGTACTTC.

The CDR3 region is CATSRDRVAGGEQFF. CDR3 nucleotide sequence: TGTGCCACCAGCAGAGATCGAGTAGCAGGGGGTGAGCAGTTCTTC. V usage is TRBV15 and J usage is TRBJ2-1; TRBD1 agrees at 7 bases. V shed 0 bases and J 9 bases; nucleotides not matched to a gene: 8. This CDR3 spans 15 amino acids. CDR1 and CDR2 from the germline V gene are LNHNV and YYDKDF (reference sequence). Drawing the rest from reference TRBV15 and TRBJ2-1, the complete variable domain is DAMVIQNPRYQVTQFGKPVTLSCSQTLNHNVMYWYQQKSSQAPKLLFHYYDKDFNNEADTPDNFQSRRPNTSFCFLDIRSPGLGDTAMYLCATSRDRVAGGEQFFGPGTRLTVL.

CDR3 DNA: TGCGCCAGCAGCTTGGTAGCTGCCAGCACAGATACGCAGTATTTT. Its translation: CASSLVAASTDTQYF. V usage is TRBV5-1 and J usage is TRBJ2-3; D remains ambiguous. The length of the CDR3 is 15 residues. The V end lost 0 bases, the J end lost 0 bases, and 8 bases lay between the germline ends. Germline loops: CDR1 SGHRS, CDR2 YFSETQ.

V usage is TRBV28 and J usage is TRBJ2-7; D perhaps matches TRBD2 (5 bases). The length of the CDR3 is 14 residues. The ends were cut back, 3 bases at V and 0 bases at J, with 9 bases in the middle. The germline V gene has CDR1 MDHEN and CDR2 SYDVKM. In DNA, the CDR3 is TGTGCCAGCAGTTTGCGGGTTACCTCCTACGAGCAGTACTTC. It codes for CASSLRVTSYEQYF.

The CDR3 region is CASSRTGGQNTIYF. The CDR3 DNA reads as TGTGCCAGCTCACGGACAGGGGGCCAAAACACCATATATTTT. The chain recombines TRBV18 with TRBJ1-3; 11 bases are a match to TRBD1. The J segment lost 6 bases and the V segment lost 4 bases, leaving 2 bases of the junction unmatched. Germline V gene lookup returns CDR1 KGHSH and CDR2 LQKENI. This CDR3 has 14 amino acids.

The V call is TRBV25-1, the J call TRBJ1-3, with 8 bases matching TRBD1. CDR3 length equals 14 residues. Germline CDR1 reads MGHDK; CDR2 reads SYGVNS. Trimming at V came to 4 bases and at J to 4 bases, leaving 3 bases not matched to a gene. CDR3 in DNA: TGTGCCAGCAGTGGGACAGGGTGGGGAAACACCATATATTTT. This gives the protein CASSGTGWGNTIYF.

The CDR3 region has the DNA TGTGCCACCAGCAGAGATAGGGGGACGGGAAGTACCGGGGAGCTGTTTTTT. It encodes CATSRDRGTGSTGELFF. The chain employs TRBV15 and TRBJ2-2; perhaps TRBD1 as D (6 bases). With 0 bases removed from V and 5 bases from J, the gap between germline ends came to 16 bases. The germline CDR1 and CDR2 sequences are LNHNV and YYDKDF (reference sequence). The CDR3 is 17 residues long.

The CDR3 sequence is CASSPYGRVELAKNIQYF. In nucleotides, the CDR3 is TGTGCCAGCAGCCCCTACGGGCGGGTTGAATTAGCCAAAAACATTCAGTACTTC. The chain carries TRBV7-2 and TRBJ2-4, with D perhaps matching TRBD2 (5 bases). Germline V gene lookup returns CDR1 SGHTA and CDR2 FQGNSA. The CDR3 covers 18 residues. V lost 5 bases, J lost 0 bases, and 20 bases lay in between.